Detailed here is one T cell receptor beta chain. It lacks a known antigen. A read error may explain this, as a much larger clone is one base away. This sample is drawn from a study of regulatory T cells in long-lasting Graves disease (dated by TCRdb to about 2021). Describing the broader study: Newly diagnosed Graves' disease patients had taken antithyroid drugs for less than 3 months. TCR sequencing covered around 13 persistent and roughly 20 newly diagnosed Graves' disease patients, some 33 samples in total. The study was conducted in China and was registered as a clinical trial. Patients with persistent Graves' disease were compared with patients with newly diagnosed Graves' disease using TCR sequencing and RNA sequencing of peripheral blood.

The CDR3 spans 16 residues, from the cysteine through the phenylalanine. The read is trimmed to its CDR3 DNA, 48 bases read in frame from base 1. Relative to germline, V is 3 bases shorter and J is 6 bases shorter, with 21 bases between their ends. CDR1 and CDR2 were assigned from the germline V gene as SGHRS and YFSETQ. What the research found in general, with its limitations: The small sample size was acknowledged by the authors as a limitation that may reduce accuracy. Preferential use of TRBV28, TRBJ1-2 and TRBJ2-5 was observed in persistent disease, whereas TRBV20-1 and TRBJ2-1 were favored in newly diagnosed disease. Compared with newly diagnosed patients, patients with persistent Graves' disease had lower TCR Shannon entropy and fewer highly expanded clones, which suggests clonal expansion. Because the primary lesion, thyroid tissue, could not be accessed, the study looked at peripheral blood alone. Sequencing and analysis were limited to the TCR beta chain. Persistent patients shared more public clonotypes among themselves (around 2,700) than newly diagnosed patients did (about 970).

Explained via the paper, the time point label denotes: newly diagnosed GD, antithyroid drugs for less than 3 months. For both TCR sequencing and RNA sequencing, RNA was extracted from PBMCs using TRIzol. The diagnosis of Graves' disease followed American Thyroid Association guidelines. Patients were recruited from an endocrinology department in Xi'an, China. From each patient, approximately 9.9 milliliters of peripheral blood was collected into an EDTA anticoagulant tube. PBMCs were isolated by Ficoll Paque Plus density gradient separation without further T cell sorting. An Agilent 2100 Bioanalyzer and agarose gel were used to check RNA quality, and a NanoDrop 2000 was used to measure RNA concentration. The library was prepared using multiplex PCR. The instrument was an Illumina HiSeq 4000. CDR3 regions were amplified by Arm-PCR with iRepertoire HTBI primers to construct TCR beta libraries. Gel purification was performed on PCR products prior to sequencing. The study's own analysis went as follows. Gene usage analysis of CDR3 amino acid clonotypes relied on the 60 or so TRBV and more than twelve TRBJ segments identified across samples. COPE and FqMerger were used to merge the filtered high-quality paired reads into contigs. Contigs were aligned with BLAST to IMGT TRBV, TRBD and TRBJ reference genes, and CDR3 was defined per IMGT. Any clonotype with a frequency above 0.1% was classified as a highly expanded clone. Shannon entropy served as the measure of repertoire diversity, while the Gini coefficient captured V-J evenness. Public clonotypes were defined as clonotypes shared by more than one individual. In-frame beta chains were kept once TCRdb had trimmed the public reads at Q25 with fastp and called clones with MiXCR. All rows with the same CDR3 protein become a single entry with the most common DNA and genes. TCRdb assigned the V and J calls; the authors' analysis was not used. Within this sample are about 540,000 distinct CDR3 sequences, with approximately 13% of them counted one time only. Roughly 10% of the sample comes from the top ten.

These data also featured in a second study, about T cells in Graves' hyperthyroidism and ophthalmopathy. From that second study: Stable Graves' hyperthyroidism was defined as no progression to ophthalmopathy during 18 months of follow-up. The hyperthyroidism patients were between 18 and 65 years old and newly diagnosed, with a disease duration of less than 2 months. Exclusion was applied to patients with uncontrolled infections, other autoimmune diseases, pregnancy or lactation. Diagnoses relied on clinical symptoms, serum thyroxine and TRAb, thyroid ultrasound and orbital computed tomography. The first round of RT-PCR for the TCR CDR3 was performed with the HTBI primer set and the Qiagen OneStep RT-PCR kit. Most expanded thyroid clonotypes (frequency above 0.001) were also found in blood, which suggests that blood repertoires may mirror thyroid immune responses. In cross-validation, a model built on a 13 V-J signature told ophthalmopathy apart from stable hyperthyroidism with approximately 91% sensitivity and 81% to 82% specificity, and in testing the same model reached 80%/75%. In validation, the model predicted progression to ophthalmopathy with approximately 69% sensitivity and 72% to 85% specificity, a median of about 6 months before onset. To identify distinguishing TCR V-J signatures, a discovery cohort of about a hundred patients was used, comprising some 43 with Graves' ophthalmopathy and about 59 with stable Graves' hyperthyroidism. An independent validation cohort of about 20 hyperthyroidism patients and about 16 patients who later progressed to ophthalmopathy tested prospective prediction of ophthalmopathy. The approximately 98 discovery patients were randomly divided into training and test sets at a 7:3 ratio. In addition, the study compared T-cell repertoires in thyroid tissue and in blood from six Graves' hyperthyroidism patients. After sampling, hyperthyroidism patients received methimazole starting at 30 mg daily, and ophthalmopathy patients received high-dose intravenous methylprednisolone. The libraries were constructed in a second round of multiplex PCR and then size-selected and purified. Paired-end sequencing of the libraries was performed with 100 bp reads on an Illumina HiSeq2000. SOAPnuke was used to process the raw data, throwing out any read that contained adapters or uncalled bases, had a mean Phred below 15, or lacked an exact constant-primer or identifier match. High-quality paired reads were merged using COPE v1.2.5, and each unique nucleotide sequence was defined as a clonotype. MiTCR v1.1 was used to align the clonotypes against IMGT TRBV, TRBD and TRBJ reference segments. The analysis was restricted to V-J combinations with a frequency above 0.0001, which together covered 99.2% of the repertoires. The TCS score was defined as F50 (clonal expansion) divided by E x V (chaos), with BLOSUM62-based TCRdist calculated between CDR3 peptides within each V-J. Welch's t-statistics and random forest reduced around 510 V-J features to 10 to 15, which were used in a naive Bayes classifier (R e1071). No statistical method was used to fix the sample size in advance, and group allocation was not hidden from the investigators. According to the paper, TCR Vbeta CDR3 sequencing was carried out on approximately 140 peripheral blood samples, which came from fewer than 50 ophthalmopathy, 75 or so hyperthyroidism and around 17 progressor patients.

The V and J segments used are TRBV5-1 and TRBJ1-2; possibly the D gene is TRBD1, per 5 matching bases. Sequencing was performed on peripheral blood mononuclear cells (PBMCs), taken at new diagnosis, from a patient treated with antithyroid drugs. The TCR was taken from a young man with Graves disease. Donor details come from another sample of the same person, matched by shared clones. The nucleotide sequence is given as TGCGCCAGCAGCTCGACAAAGTCAGGGACGAGGAATGGCTACACCTTC. Its translation reads: CASSSTKSGTRNGYTF.